Included here is one T cell receptor beta chain sequence, with context. Antigen unknown. The assay ran at deep level. Original methodology: Junction-only sequences without quality scores were provided by ImmunoSEQ, so filtering was different. The assay was immunoSEQ multiplex PCR, and TCRdb's table has in-frame clones only and misses some. V, J and clone size derive from that table, while D and trimming were established from the DNA sequence. The sample has around 2,000,000 clones; just under 95% are singletons. These data originate in a study of shared clonotypes between healthy human individuals. Looking at the study overall: CD4 naive and memory got three plates each, CD8 naive two, CD8 memory one. General study findings and limits: Limited genetic and exposure-history diversity came from having few donors.

The junction had 6 bases not matched to a gene; V was cut back by 5 bases and J by 1 base. Per the germline V gene, CDR1 is MDHEN and CDR2 is SYDVKM. This CDR3 is 15 amino acids long. Naivety among CD8 cells was defined by CD45RO negativity and positive CCR7 selection, thereby excluding terminally differentiated effector memory CD45RA+ cells. The sample taken for sequencing was naive CD8+ T cells sorted from blood. The rearrangement uses TRBV28 and TRBJ1-1; 8 bases match TRBD1. The receptor's source is a man aged 18-30 years in good health. CDR3 in DNA: TGTGCCAGCAGTCTCGACAGGGGCGGGAACACTGAAGCTTTCTTT. Translated, it gives CASSLDRGGNTEAFF.